This T cell receptor (beta chain) is drawn from a study of shared clonotypes between healthy human individuals. Findings and caveats of the study: The low donor count limited represented genetic and exposure-history diversity.

Note on this clone: Antigen unknown.

The germline gives CDR1 SGDLS, CDR2 YYNGEE. The CDR3 covers 13 residues. Trimming pared 8 bases from V and 7 bases from J, leaving 16 bases between. Profiling relied on immunoSEQ multiplex PCR, and the TCRdb table lists in-frame clones only, not all of them. Among fewer than 1 million clones listed, about 96% were seen once. Naive-designated CD8 cells lacked CD45RO, were positively enriched for CCR7, and omitted terminally differentiated effector memory CD45RA+ cells. All participating donors were Caucasian adults from Nashville, Tennessee. This sequence was found in a man younger than 45 in good health. This chain links TRBV9 with TRBJ1-5, with D possibly matching TRBD1 (5 bases). Input material: naive CD8+ T cells sorted from blood. CDR3 loop: CARWGRGKQPQHF. DNA of the CDR3: TGTGCCAGATGGGGGAGGGGAAAACAGCCCCAGCATTTT.